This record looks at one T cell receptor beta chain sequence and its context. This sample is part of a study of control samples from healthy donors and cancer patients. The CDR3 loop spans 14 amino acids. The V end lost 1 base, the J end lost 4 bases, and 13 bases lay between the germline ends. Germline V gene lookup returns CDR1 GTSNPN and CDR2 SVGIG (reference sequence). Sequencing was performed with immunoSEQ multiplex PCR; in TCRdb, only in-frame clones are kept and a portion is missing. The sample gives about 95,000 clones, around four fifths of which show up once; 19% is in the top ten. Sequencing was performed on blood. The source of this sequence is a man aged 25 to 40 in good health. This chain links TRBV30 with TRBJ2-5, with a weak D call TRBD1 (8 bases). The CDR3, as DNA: TGTGCCTGGAGTGCAGGGGGCGGGGGAGAGACCCAGTACTTC. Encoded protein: CAWSAGGGGETQYF. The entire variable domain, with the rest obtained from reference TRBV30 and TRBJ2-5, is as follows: SQTIHQWPATLVQPVGSPLSLECTVEGTSNPNLYWYRQAAGRGLQLLFYSVGIGQISSEVPQNLSASRPQDRQFILSSKKLLLSDSGFYLCAWSAGGGGETQYFGPGTRLLVL.